These 13 T cell receptor beta chains came from one sample sequenced in a study of T cell responses to AZD1222 COVID-19 vaccine. TCRdb keeps only in-frame clones here, not all; method: immunoSEQ multiplex PCR. The sample carries some 96,000 clones, more than 75% recorded once. Sequenced here: peripheral blood, sampled on day 0 of AZD1222 vaccination. The receptors were gathered from an adult in good health.

This clone appeared a single time. V usage is TRBV4-1 and J usage is TRBJ2-7; 7 bases map to TRBD2. The V segment lost 0 bases and the J segment 6 bases; nucleotides outside the gene matches: 14. There are 17 residues in the CDR3. CDR1 and CDR2 (germline): MGHRA, YSYEKL. The CDR3 nucleotides are TGCGCCAGCAGCCAAGAAAGGCAGCGGGATGGCCCGGGCGAGCAGTACTTC. This encodes CASSQERQRDGPGEQYF.

The chain couples TRBV30 to TRBJ1-1; D may be TRBD1 (6 bases). The CDR3 covers 14 residues. Trimming shortened V by 4 bases and J by 1 base, and 13 bases separated the two germline ends. Germline V gives CDR1 GTSNPN, CDR2 SVGIG (reference sequence). DNA for the CDR3: TGTGCCTGGATAGTCCGGGGGCAGAACACTGAAGCTTTCTTT. Its protein is CAWIVRGQNTEAFF.

This clone was counted between two and nine times. DNA for the CDR3: TGTGCCAGCAAATTACAGGGTAATCAGCCCCAGCATTTT. Amino acids: CASKLQGNQPQHF. The chain recombines TRBV5-6 with TRBJ1-5; TRBD1 is a possible D gene (6 bases). CDR3 size: 13 residues. V lost 6 bases and J 4 bases, leaving 11 bases between the germline ends. From germline, CDR1 is SGHDT and CDR2 YYEEEE.

The rearrangement links TRBV7-8 to TRBJ1-1; 8 nucleotides match TRBD1. The CDR3 sequence is 16 residues long. Germline CDR1 is SGHVS and CDR2 is FQNEAQ. After removal of 2 bases from V and 7 bases from J, the junction contained 12 bases not matched to a gene. CDR3 sequence reads: CASSLLYQGALGEAFF. The CDR3 DNA follows: TGTGCCAGCAGCTTATTGTATCAGGGGGCTTTGGGTGAAGCTTTCTTT.

This chain connects TRBV10-3 to TRBJ2-1; D is unclear. The V end was cut by 3 bases, the J end by 0 bases, with 9 bases between. Germline V lookup: CDR1 ENHRY, CDR2 SYGVKD. The CDR3 length is 15 residues. CDR3 sequence: CAISDSRDSYNEQFF. The CDR3 bases are TGTGCCATCAGTGACTCGAGAGACTCCTACAATGAGCAGTTCTTC.

This clone appeared a few times. The chain combines TRBV6-5 with TRBJ1-6; D remains unclear. Per the germline V gene, CDR1 is MNHEY and CDR2 is SVGAGI. The germline V and J ends were trimmed by 2 bases and 5 bases, with 4 bases remaining between them. The CDR3 totals 13 residues. CDR3 residues: CASSYQHNSPLHF. The CDR3 DNA sequence: TGTGCCAGCAGTTACCAACATAATTCACCCCTCCACTTT.

The sample holds a few counts of this clone. V usage is TRBV4-2 and J usage is TRBJ2-1; a weak D match, TRBD1 (5 bases). The CDR3 has 15 amino acids. Germline V gene sequence: CDR1 LGHNA, CDR2 YNFKEQ. Trimming removed 3 bases at V and 3 bases at J, with 12 bases between. CDR3 nucleotides: TGTGCCAGCAGCCACGGCAGGGAACTCTACAATGAGCAGTTCTTC. It encodes CASSHGRELYNEQFF.

The V gene is TRBV4-1, the J gene TRBJ1-6; D is undetermined. Trimming took off 4 bases at V and 10 bases at J, with 11 bases between the two ends. CDR1 MGHRA and CDR2 YSYEKL come from the germline V gene. There are 13 residues in the CDR3. The CDR3 reads CASSPRELSPLHF. In DNA, the CDR3 is TGCGCCAGCAGCCCCCGGGAGCTCTCACCCCTCCACTTT.

The CDR3 region has the DNA TGTGCCAGCAGCTTAGCTTTGGCAGCGAATTCACCCCTCCACTTT. This gives the protein CASSLALAANSPLHF. The V call is TRBV7-6, the J call TRBJ1-6; no reliable D call. CDR1 is SGHVS and CDR2 is FNYEAQ in the germline V gene. V was pared by 0 bases and J by 7 bases, with 10 bases between. The CDR3 runs to 15 residues.

This chain links TRBV2 with TRBJ2-7; 8 bases fit TRBD1. Unmatched junction bases numbered 15, after V lost 7 bases and J lost 4 bases. This CDR3 has 16 residues. Germline-derived CDR1 and CDR2 are SNHLY and FYNNEI. The CDR3 here is CASKSPTGTGDYEQYF. CDR3 nucleotides: TGTGCCAGCAAATCTCCTACCGGGACAGGAGATTACGAGCAGTACTTC.

The chain has TRBV4-3 and TRBJ1-5; no clear D gene. The CDR3 is 15 amino acids. Germline assignment: CDR1 LGHNA and CDR2 YSLEER. V shed 0 bases and J shed 0 bases, with 6 bases lying between them. CDR3 nucleotide sequence: TGCGCCAGCAGCCAAGATGGGTATAGCAATCAGCCCCAGCATTTT. Protein sequence: CASSQDGYSNQPQHF.

The chain carries TRBV6-5 and TRBJ2-7, with TRBD1 as a possible D gene (7 bases). The V gene's germline CDR1 is MNHEY and CDR2 SVGAGI. The V and J ends lost 2 bases and 4 bases respectively, with 15 bases between them. The CDR3 is 15 amino acids. The CDR3 coding sequence is TGTGCCAGCAGTTACCCGGACAGGAGGGTATACGAGCAGTACTTC. Its translation: CASSYPDRRVYEQYF.

The chain combines TRBV15 with TRBJ1-6; D remains unclear. This CDR3 region has 14 residues. Germline-derived CDR1 and CDR2 are LNHNV and YYDKDF (reference sequence). The V and J ends lost 4 bases and 7 bases respectively, with 11 bases between them. CDR3 bases: TGTGCCACCAGCATTGTGGTAGAAAATTCACCCCTCCACTTT. Its translation is CATSIVVENSPLHF.